This TCR beta chain is from a study of high-grade serous ovarian cancer treatment subgroups (dated by TCRdb to the early 2020s). At the level of the whole study: On average, sequencing produced approximately 14,000 reads and under 9,000 unique TCR beta rearrangements for each sample. The study examined TCR beta repertoires in high-grade serous ovarian cancer patients who were grouped under a laparoscopic triage algorithm by complete gross resection or by neoadjuvant chemotherapy response. The 30-patient cohort included around ten patients with no residual disease after primary surgery (R0), around ten excellent NACT responders, and around ten poor NACT responders. One primary tumor sample and two metastatic tumor samples were collected from each patient, for a total of 95 or so samples. The paper's findings and limits, for the study overall: Because bulk tumor TCR sequencing provided no spatial information, insight into HGSC tumor complexity and diversity was limited. Repertoire similarity between tumors from the same patient ranged from about 0.1 to 0.8, while tumors from different patients showed almost no similarity. TCR repertoire analyses focused on CDR3; CDR1 and CDR2 were not analyzed. TCR clonal relatedness was found to be positively correlated with neoantigen level and, by trend, with copy number variation and mutation load derived from whole-genome sequencing.

The 70 to 90 tumor samples underwent high-throughput TCR profiling using ImmunoSEQ. In the authors' own workflow: To measure repertoire diversity, the metrics used were richness (unique productive sequences), clonality, evenness and relatedness, and the Bhattacharyya coefficient was used to assess similarity between samples. A sensitivity analysis that removed TCRs with fewer than two reads produced consistent conclusions. TCRdb stores this immuneACCESS table with in-frame sequences only. Part of the clones is absent; in the studies checked, under half of the shortfall reflects unresolved V genes, and no reason is known for the rest. That table is the source of V, J and clone size, and D and trimming were worked out from the DNA. In all, the sample holds some 4,500 clones, and around 69% of those were seen once. The top ten hold just over 5.5% of the sample. The junction shows trimming of 2 bases on V and 1 base on J, plus 12 bases between the germline ends. The CDR3 holds 15 amino acids from the cysteine to the phenylalanine. Just CDR3 DNA is preserved here, 45 bases in frame from base 1. CDR1 and CDR2 are read off the germline V gene as SGHDT and YYEEEE.

Turning to this clone: There is no known antigen for this receptor. It has no much larger one-base neighbor in the sample; base qualities were not kept.

Tumor samples were obtained before definitive surgery or chemotherapy. Genomic DNA was extracted by the MD Anderson Biospecimen Extraction Resource, and TCR sequencing was done by the MD Anderson Cancer Genomics Laboratory. The chain joins TRBV5-6 to TRBJ1-1; the D segment cannot be called with confidence. This TCR derives from a human donor with high-grade serous ovarian cancer. The source material was tumor tissue. Read as DNA, the sequence is TGTGCCAGCAGCTTCGTATCAGGCCCGAACACTGAAGCTTTCTTT. Its translation is CASSFVSGPNTEAFF.